This entry describes one T cell receptor (beta chain). The CDR3 length is 14 residues. Per the germline V gene, CDR1 is MNHEY and CDR2 is SVGAGI. V was cut by 5 bases and J by 3 bases, with 13 bases left in between. Data came from immunoSEQ multiplex PCR; TCRdb stores just in-frame clones and leaves some out. Here the sample spans about 140,000 clones, roughly 89% being singletons. These data originate in a study of blood T cell repertoires in COVID-19. This sequence was found in a human donor in a cohort sampled during active COVID-19. Specimen: peripheral blood. The chain carries TRBV6-5 and TRBJ1-1; D perhaps matches TRBD1 (5 bases). The CDR3 nucleotides are TGTGCCAGCAGTCCCCTCGGAGGGGACACTGAAGCTTTCTTT. It codes for CASSPLGGDTEAFF.